The clone carrying this TCR beta chain was seen only once. The sample belongs to a study of OX40 agonist ivuxolimab in advanced cancers. Turning to the study itself: The dose-escalation cohort had hepatocellular carcinoma, melanoma, renal cell or head and neck cancer.

The V gene lost 0 bases and the J gene lost 5 bases, with 8 bases spanning the gap. Germline V lookup: CDR1 LGHNA, CDR2 YSLEER. The CDR3 is made up of 14 amino acids. Libraries were prepared by immunoSEQ multiplex PCR; TCRdb keeps only in-frame clonotypes and omits some of them. The sample lists tens of thousands of clones, 80% to 90% seen once, with around 0.19% in the top ten. Enrollment shut out patients with autoimmune disease history or systemic immunosuppression. The receptor was isolated from an adult with an advanced solid tumor such as melanoma, head and neck, liver or kidney cancer. The V call is TRBV4-3, the J call TRBJ2-1; D uncertain. The sample was CD4+ or CD8+ T cells sorted from blood, taken in a trial of the OX40 agonist ivuxolimab. The CDR3, as DNA: TGCGCCAGCAGCCAAGAAGGCTGGGACAATGAGCAGTTCTTC. This sequence encodes CASSQEGWDNEQFF.